This is a list of T cell receptor beta chains from one sample in a study of Ad26.COV2.S vaccination and SARS-CoV-2 variants. The method was immunoSEQ multiplex PCR; TCRdb's version includes in-frame clones alone and lacks a portion of them. This table has some 340,000 clones, around 84% appearing once. The specimen comprised peripheral blood, sampled in a trial of Ad26.COV2.S vaccine versus placebo. Receptors were obtained from a person aged 18 to 65 who received the Ad26.COV2.S COVID-19 vaccine or a placebo. The CDR3 runs from the conserved cysteine through the conserved F or W. The D gene is left open where the match is weak. The size of a clone is reported for some rows only, either as once, few or many, or as a class for expanded clones.

V gene: TRBV6-5; J gene: TRBJ1-2; D gene: TRBD1; clone size: NA; CDR3 DNA: TGTGCCAGCAGTCCCGAGACAGGGTTCCGTGGCTACACCTTC; CDR3 protein: CASSPETGFRGYTF
V gene: TRBV13; J gene: TRBJ2-5; D gene: NA; clone size: NA; CDR3 DNA: TGTGCCAGCAGCTCCCAGGGGGGGGCAGAGACCCAGTACTTC; CDR3 protein: CASSSQGGAETQYF
V gene: TRBV10-3; J gene: TRBJ2-5; D gene: TRBD2; clone size: once; CDR3 DNA: TGTGCATCAGGGACTAGCGGGGGGGCCTTGGAGACCCAGTACTTC; CDR3 protein: CASGTSGGALETQYF
V gene: TRBV6-2/TRBV6-3; J gene: TRBJ2-7; D gene: TRBD1; clone size: NA; CDR3 DNA: TGTGCCAGCAGTTTCACATCTGCCGGGACAGGGAGCTCCTACGAGCAGTACTTC; CDR3 protein: CASSFTSAGTGSSYEQYF
V gene: TRBV7-6; J gene: TRBJ2-7; D gene: NA; clone size: once; CDR3 DNA: TGTGCCAGCAGCTTAGCCTACTCCTACGAGCAGTACTTC; CDR3 protein: CASSLAYSYEQYF
V gene: TRBV7-2; J gene: TRBJ2-7; D gene: TRBD1; clone size: NA; CDR3 DNA: TGTGCCAGCAGCTGGGCGGACAGGGCCAGAGAGCAGTACTTC; CDR3 protein: CASSWADRAREQYF
V gene: TRBV5-1; J gene: TRBJ2-5; D gene: NA; clone size: NA; CDR3 DNA: TGCGCCAGCAGCTTGGATGTGGGGTACCTACAAGAGACCCAGTACTTC; CDR3 protein: CASSLDVGYLQETQYF
V gene: TRBV30; J gene: TRBJ1-2; D gene: NA; clone size: once; CDR3 DNA: TGTGCCTGGGCCCTACCAGGGATCGGGTTTTATGGCTACACCTTC; CDR3 protein: CAWALPGIGFYGYTF
V gene: TRBV4-1; J gene: TRBJ1-4; D gene: TRBD1; clone size: few; CDR3 DNA: TGCGCCAGCAGCCAAGGGGGGACAGGTTATGAAAAACTGTTTTTT; CDR3 protein: CASSQGGTGYEKLFF
V gene: TRBV27; J gene: TRBJ1-2; D gene: TRBD1; clone size: NA; CDR3 DNA: TGTGCCAGCAGTGCCCGGGACAGGGGGCTTTCTAACTATGGCTACACCTTC; CDR3 protein: CASSARDRGLSNYGYTF
V gene: TRBV7-2; J gene: TRBJ1-1; D gene: NA; clone size: NA; CDR3 DNA: TGTGCCAGCAGCTTAGGGATCTCCGGGAGCACTGAAGCTTTCTTT; CDR3 protein: CASSLGISGSTEAFF
V gene: TRBV10-3; J gene: TRBJ1-2; D gene: NA; clone size: NA; CDR3 DNA: TGTGCCAAATCGGAGACAGCTAACTATGGCTACACCTTC; CDR3 protein: CAKSETANYGYTF
V gene: TRBV19; J gene: TRBJ1-5; D gene: NA; clone size: NA; CDR3 DNA: TGTGCCAGTAGTATCGGGGACGGAATCAATCAGCCCCAGCATTTT; CDR3 protein: CASSIGDGINQPQHF
V gene: TRBV12-3/TRBV12-4; J gene: TRBJ2-7; D gene: NA; clone size: NA; CDR3 DNA: TGTGCCAGCAGTAGTCGCAACTACGAGCAGTACTTC; CDR3 protein: CASSSRNYEQYF
V gene: TRBV20-1; J gene: TRBJ2-7; D gene: TRBD2; clone size: NA; CDR3 DNA: TGCAGTGCTAGTGGGGGCGCTGGTGCGGGGGGGCCCTACGAGCAGTACTTC; CDR3 protein: CSASGGAGAGGPYEQYF
V gene: TRBV24-1; J gene: TRBJ2-1; D gene: NA; clone size: NA; CDR3 DNA: TGTGCCACCAAGCTTAGTAAGGAGGTCCGCTCCTACAATGAGCAGTTCTTC; CDR3 protein: CATKLSKEVRSYNEQFF
V gene: TRBV7-2; J gene: TRBJ2-1; D gene: TRBD1; clone size: NA; CDR3 DNA: TGTGCCAGCAGCTTGACCCGGGACAGCCTGTACAATGAGCAGTTCTTC; CDR3 protein: CASSLTRDSLYNEQFF
V gene: TRBV4-1; J gene: TRBJ1-5; D gene: NA; clone size: once; CDR3 DNA: TGCGCCAGCAGCCAAGAGGTCACCATGGGGCCCCAGCATTTT; CDR3 protein: CASSQEVTMGPQHF
V gene: TRBV18; J gene: TRBJ2-3; D gene: NA; clone size: NA; CDR3 DNA: TGTGCCAGCTCACCGCCAGGGAGAGGGTCAGATACGCAGTATTTT; CDR3 protein: CASSPPGRGSDTQYF
V gene: TRBV4-1; J gene: TRBJ2-5; D gene: TRBD2; clone size: once; CDR3 DNA: TGCGCCAGCAGTCGACTAGCAATTGAGACCCAGTACTTC; CDR3 protein: CASSRLAIETQYF
V gene: TRBV5-4; J gene: TRBJ1-2; D gene: TRBD1; clone size: NA; CDR3 DNA: TGTGCCAGCAGCCACGCCCGGGACAGTATTTCGGGTAGAGGCTACACCTTC; CDR3 protein: CASSHARDSISGRGYTF
V gene: TRBV6-2/TRBV6-3; J gene: TRBJ2-7; D gene: TRBD1; clone size: NA; CDR3 DNA: TGTGCCAGCAGTCTACTCGGGACAGCACACTCCTACGAGCAGTACTTC; CDR3 protein: CASSLLGTAHSYEQYF
V gene: TRBV2; J gene: TRBJ2-1; D gene: NA; clone size: NA; CDR3 DNA: TGTGCCAGCAGTGATGGCTCCTACAATGAGCAGTTCTTC; CDR3 protein: CASSDGSYNEQFF
V gene: TRBV29-1; J gene: TRBJ2-7; D gene: TRBD1; clone size: NA; CDR3 DNA: TGCAGCGTGTACAGGGGATCTTACGAGCAGTACTTC; CDR3 protein: CSVYRGSYEQYF
V gene: TRBV6-5; J gene: TRBJ1-4; D gene: NA; clone size: NA; CDR3 DNA: TGTGCCAGCAGTTACGCCGGGACCGGAGGAGAAAAACTGTTTTTT; CDR3 protein: CASSYAGTGGEKLFF
V gene: TRBV27; J gene: TRBJ1-2; D gene: NA; clone size: NA; CDR3 DNA: TGTGCCAGCAGTTTACAAGGCTATGGCTACACCTTC; CDR3 protein: CASSLQGYGYTF
V gene: TRBV2; J gene: TRBJ2-7; D gene: TRBD1; clone size: NA; CDR3 DNA: TGTGCCAGCAGTGAAAGGGACAGGGGTTCCTATGAGCAGTACTTC; CDR3 protein: CASSERDRGSYEQYF
V gene: TRBV7-6; J gene: TRBJ1-5; D gene: NA; clone size: NA; CDR3 DNA: TGTGCCAGCAGCTTAGGGGGCCAACAGCCCCAGCATTTT; CDR3 protein: CASSLGGQQPQHF
V gene: TRBV15; J gene: TRBJ2-3; D gene: TRBD1; clone size: many; CDR3 DNA: TGTGCCACAAGGACAGGAAGCACAGATACGCAGTATTTT; CDR3 protein: CATRTGSTDTQYF
V gene: TRBV6-2/TRBV6-3; J gene: TRBJ2-7; D gene: NA; clone size: NA; CDR3 DNA: TGTGCCAGCAGTCTCCCGGACACACAACCCTACGAGCAGTACTTC; CDR3 protein: CASSLPDTQPYEQYF
V gene: TRBV28; J gene: TRBJ1-1; D gene: NA; clone size: NA; CDR3 DNA: TGTGCCAGCAGTTTAATAGGAGACCCTGAAGCTTTCTTT; CDR3 protein: CASSLIGDPEAFF
V gene: TRBV30; J gene: TRBJ1-1; D gene: NA; clone size: NA; CDR3 DNA: TGTGCCTGGAGTGTAGGAGGCCGACCGACGAACACTGAAGCTTTCTTT; CDR3 protein: CAWSVGGRPTNTEAFF
V gene: TRBV6-5; J gene: TRBJ1-2; D gene: NA; clone size: NA; CDR3 DNA: TGTGCCAGCAGTTACTCGGCCGGAAAAGGGCCTGGCTACACCTTC; CDR3 protein: CASSYSAGKGPGYTF
V gene: TRBV11-2; J gene: TRBJ2-7; D gene: NA; clone size: NA; CDR3 DNA: TGTGCCAGCAGCTCGACTGGATTCTACGAGCAGTACTTC; CDR3 protein: CASSSTGFYEQYF
V gene: TRBV24-1; J gene: TRBJ2-1; D gene: TRBD1; clone size: NA; CDR3 DNA: TGTGCCACCAGTTTGACAGGGGCGGATGAGCAGTTCTTC; CDR3 protein: CATSLTGADEQFF
V gene: TRBV18; J gene: TRBJ1-1; D gene: NA; clone size: NA; CDR3 DNA: TGTGCCAGCTCACCTCAAAACAGGGACGACCTTGCTACTGAAGCTTTCTTT; CDR3 protein: CASSPQNRDDLATEAFF
V gene: TRBV6-1; J gene: TRBJ1-2; D gene: NA; clone size: NA; CDR3 DNA: TGTGCCAGCAGTGTAGAGGGACCACAGGGAGCTTATGGCTACACCTTC; CDR3 protein: CASSVEGPQGAYGYTF
V gene: TRBV12-2; J gene: TRBJ1-4; D gene: NA; clone size: NA; CDR3 DNA: TGTGCAAGTCGCTTAGCGTCGAGGGTTAGCTGGGGGAAACTGTTTTTT; CDR3 protein: CASRLASRVSWGKLFF
V gene: TRBV18; J gene: TRBJ1-2; D gene: NA; clone size: NA; CDR3 DNA: TGTGCCAGCTCACCACGTAAGGCAGAGCCACCCTATGGCTACACCTTC; CDR3 protein: CASSPRKAEPPYGYTF
V gene: TRBV5-6; J gene: TRBJ1-6; D gene: NA; clone size: NA; CDR3 DNA: TGTGCCAGCAGCGGCCGGGACACCTATAATTCACCCCTCCACTTT; CDR3 protein: CASSGRDTYNSPLHF
V gene: TRBV7-2; J gene: TRBJ1-1; D gene: NA; clone size: NA; CDR3 DNA: TGTGCCAGCAGCTTAGTTGGAGGGGTCACTGAAGCTTTCTTT; CDR3 protein: CASSLVGGVTEAFF